This note documents a single T cell receptor beta chain sequence. This sample stems from a study of blood T cell repertoires in COVID-19. Across the whole study: Both acute and convalescent COVID-19 samples were obtained from the United States, Italy and Spain.

As originally analysed: Counts of nucleated cells, estimated from reference gene primer amplification, were obtained. Repertoires were generated with immunoSEQ multiplex PCR, while TCRdb's copy carries only in-frame clones and drops some. Clone size and the V and J calls come from that table; the DNA yielded D and trimming. This table holds more than 200,000 clones, approximately 86% found once. Seattle patient enrollment occurred during active infection, with longitudinal follow-up thereafter. This receptor was taken from a woman between 50 and 59 years old with COVID-19, enrolled during active disease. Input material: peripheral blood.

CDR3 amino acids: CASSADDRYQPQHF. The CDR3 nucleotides are TGTGCCAGCTCGGCCGATGACAGGTATCAGCCCCAGCATTTT. The chain links TRBV18 to TRBJ1-5, with D maybe TRBD1 (6 bases). The germline V gene encodes CDR1 KGHSH and CDR2 LQKENI. V was shortened by 6 bases and J by 5 bases, with 14 bases between the two germline ends. This CDR3 is built from 14 residues.